This is a list of T cell receptor beta chains from one sample in a study of sequential checkpoint blockade in melanoma. Only in-frame clones appear in the TCRdb table, and some are missing; sequencing was by immunoSEQ multiplex PCR. The sample lists 9,000 to 13,000 clones; roughly 51% were seen once. The material sequenced was CD8+ T cells sorted from blood (inferred from file names), taken from a patient given nivolumab and ipilimumab in sequence. The source of these receptors is a human donor with melanoma. CDR3s include the opening cysteine and the closing phenylalanine or tryptophan. D genes are given only for firm matches. Clone size is not always given. Where it is, it says once, few, many or a class for expanded clones.

clone size | CDR3 length | D gene | J gene | V gene | CDR3 protein | CDR3 DNA
medium-sized | 15 | NA | TRBJ2-3 | TRBV16 | CASSPGLMGTDTQYF | TGTGCCAGCAGCCCGGGACTGATGGGAACAGATACGCAGTATTTT
NA | 14 | TRBD2 | TRBJ2-1 | TRBV27 | CASRGSGSYNEQFF | TGTGCCAGCAGGGGTAGCGGGAGCTACAATGAGCAGTTCTTC
few | 18 | NA | TRBJ2-7 | TRBV4-1 | CASSQEIGEGRGPYEQYF | TGCGCCAGCAGCCAAGAGATCGGGGAGGGCAGGGGTCCCTACGAGCAGTACTTC
medium-sized | 17 | TRBD2 | TRBJ2-7 | TRBV14 | CASSQVLGLAGYGEQYF | TGTGCCAGCAGCCAAGTTCTGGGACTAGCGGGGTACGGGGAGCAGTACTTC
NA | 12 | NA | TRBJ2-3 | TRBV21-1 | CANRDREDTQYF | TGTGCCAACCGGGACAGGGAGGATACGCAGTATTTT
NA | 14 | NA | TRBJ1-3 | TRBV7-9 | CASSLNGAGNTIYF | TGTGCCAGCAGCCTAAACGGGGCTGGAAACACCATATATTTT
NA | 13 | TRBD1 | TRBJ1-3 | TRBV29-1 | CSVRRQGSDTIYF | TGCAGCGTCAGGCGACAGGGTTCGGACACCATATATTTT
NA | 16 | NA | TRBJ2-3 | TRBV7-8 | CASSPARTAYTDTQYF | TGTGCCAGCAGCCCCGCCCGGACAGCCTACACAGATACGCAGTATTTT
once | 14 | TRBD1 | TRBJ2-7 | TRBV19 | CASSDRDSTYEQYF | TGTGCCAGTAGCGACCGGGACAGCACCTACGAGCAGTACTTC
few | 15 | TRBD2 | TRBJ2-7 | TRBV28 | CASSPWRESTDEQYF | TGTGCCAGCAGCCCCTGGCGGGAGAGTACGGACGAGCAGTACTTC
medium-sized | 16 | NA | TRBJ1-3 | TRBV6-6 | CASSYGLRVSGNTIYF | TGTGCCAGCAGTTACGGGTTGAGGGTCTCTGGAAACACCATATATTTT
NA | 16 | NA | TRBJ2-7 | TRBV19 | CASSVPEGNLDYEQYF | TGTGCCAGTAGCGTCCCTGAGGGAAATCTCGACTACGAGCAGTACTTC
NA | 15 | TRBD1 | TRBJ2-3 | TRBV30 | CAWSAGTGGTDTQYF | TGTGCCTGGAGTGCCGGGACAGGGGGCACAGATACGCAGTATTTT
NA | 16 | TRBD2 | TRBJ2-5 | TRBV7-6 | CASSSTSGQDFETQYF | TGTGCCAGCAGCTCGACTAGCGGACAAGACTTCGAGACCCAGTACTTC
NA | 12 | TRBD1 | TRBJ1-1 | TRBV7-9 | CASSRDRVEAFF | TGTGCCAGCAGCCGGGACAGGGTTGAAGCTTTCTTT
NA | 16 | TRBD2 | TRBJ2-1 | TRBV7-6 | CASTASTSGVYNEQFF | TGTGCCAGCACCGCCTCCACTAGCGGGGTATACAATGAGCAGTTCTTC
NA | 14 | TRBD1 | TRBJ1-2 | TRBV9 | CASSVGQGIYGYTF | TGTGCCAGCAGCGTCGGACAGGGGATTTATGGCTACACCTTC
NA | 13 | NA | TRBJ2-7 | TRBV6-1 | CASSDQGWYEQYF | TGTGCCAGCAGTGACCAGGGGTGGTACGAGCAGTACTTC
NA | 15 | TRBD1 | TRBJ2-2 | TRBV28 | CASSETGIYTGELFF | TGTGCCAGCAGTGAGACAGGGATATATACCGGGGAGCTGTTTTTT
NA | 17 | NA | TRBJ2-6 | TRBV8-2 | CGRQLRITQSRANVLTF | TGTGGCAGGCAGCTCAGGATAACACAAAGCCGGGCCAACGTCCTGACTTTC
NA | 16 | NA | TRBJ2-2 | TRBV18 | CASSHFADSNTGELFF | TGTGCCAGCTCACACTTTGCGGACAGTAACACCGGGGAGCTGTTTTTT
NA | 15 | NA | TRBJ2-3 | TRBV5-4 | CASSLGGPSTDTQYF | TGTGCCAGCAGCTTGGGGGGCCCTAGCACAGATACGCAGTATTTT
once | 14 | NA | TRBJ1-2 | TRBV27 | CASTHHGDTYGYTF | TGTGCCAGCACCCATCACGGGGATACCTATGGCTACACCTTC
few | 15 | NA | TRBJ2-7 | TRBV5-1 | CASSPGGSSFLEQYF | TGCGCCAGCAGCCCCGGCGGTTCCAGCTTCTTAGAGCAGTACTTC
NA | 17 | TRBD2 | TRBJ2-3 | TRBV7-2 | CASSLDLAGGPIDTQYF | TGTGCCAGCAGCTTAGATCTAGCGGGAGGGCCTATAGATACGCAGTATTTT
NA | 15 | TRBD2 | TRBJ2-5 | TRBV13 | CASSSRTSPHGEQYF | TGTGCCAGCAGCTCTCGGACTAGTCCCCACGGGGAGCAGTACTTC
once | 21 | TRBD2 | TRBJ2-3 | TRBV19 | CASSPYGASGSPIDSTDTQYF | TGTGCCAGTAGCCCTTATGGGGCTAGCGGGAGCCCGATTGACAGCACAGATACGCAGTATTTT
few | 15 | NA | TRBJ2-1 | TRBV28 | CASSLMEGSYNEQFF | TGTGCCAGCAGTTTAATGGAGGGATCCTACAATGAGCAGTTCTTC
few | 13 | NA | TRBJ1-4 | TRBV27 | CASRGSPNEKLFF | TGTGCCAGCAGAGGGAGTCCTAATGAAAAACTGTTTTTT
NA | 15 | NA | TRBJ2-7 | TRBV7-9 | CASSSATGAGYEQYF | TGTGCCAGCAGCTCCGCGACAGGAGCAGGGTACGAGCAGTACTTC
NA | 14 | NA | TRBJ2-7 | TRBV19 | CASRAVGGSYEQYF | TGTGCCAGCAGAGCCGTCGGGGGCTCCTACGAGCAGTACTTC
once | 15 | NA | TRBJ1-5 | TRBV19 | CASSIGSYSNQPQHF | TGTGCCAGTAGTATTGGCAGTTATAGCAATCAGCCCCAGCATTTT
few | 15 | NA | TRBJ1-5 | TRBV30 | CAWSPDHYSNQPQHF | TGTGCCTGGAGTCCAGATCACTACAGCAATCAGCCCCAGCATTTT
once | 15 | TRBD1 | TRBJ1-1 | TRBV27 | CASSPWDRLNTEAFF | TGTGCCAGCAGTCCATGGGACAGACTAAACACTGAAGCTTTCTTT
few | 13 | NA | TRBJ1-2 | TRBV27 | CASSFDSNYGYTF | TGTGCCAGCAGTTTTGACTCGAACTATGGCTACACCTTC
few | 21 | TRBD2 | TRBJ2-1 | TRBV4-3 | CASSQARGGETSSISYNEQFF | TGCGCCAGCAGCCAAGCCCGGGGGGGGGAAACTAGCTCCATCTCCTACAATGAGCAGTTCTTC
NA | 14 | TRBD2 | TRBJ2-3 | TRBV10-3 | CAVGHSGRDDTQYF | TGTGCCGTCGGACATAGCGGGAGAGACGATACGCAGTATTTT
NA | 15 | NA | TRBJ2-7 | TRBV27 | CASSLTAVGSYEQYF | TGTGCCAGCAGTTTGACGGCGGTAGGCTCCTACGAGCAGTACTTC
NA | 12 | TRBD1 | TRBJ1-2 | TRBV29-1 | CSVEPGGDGYTF | TGCAGCGTTGAGCCAGGGGGCGATGGCTACACCTTC
NA | 15 | TRBD1 | TRBJ2-7 | TRBV27 | CASSPGQGASYEQYF | TGTGCCAGCAGTCCGGGACAGGGGGCGTCATACGAGCAGTACTTC
few | 15 | TRBD2 | TRBJ2-3 | TRBV7-9 | CASSSLAGGPDTQYF | TGTGCCAGCAGCTCCCTAGCGGGAGGGCCAGATACGCAGTATTTT